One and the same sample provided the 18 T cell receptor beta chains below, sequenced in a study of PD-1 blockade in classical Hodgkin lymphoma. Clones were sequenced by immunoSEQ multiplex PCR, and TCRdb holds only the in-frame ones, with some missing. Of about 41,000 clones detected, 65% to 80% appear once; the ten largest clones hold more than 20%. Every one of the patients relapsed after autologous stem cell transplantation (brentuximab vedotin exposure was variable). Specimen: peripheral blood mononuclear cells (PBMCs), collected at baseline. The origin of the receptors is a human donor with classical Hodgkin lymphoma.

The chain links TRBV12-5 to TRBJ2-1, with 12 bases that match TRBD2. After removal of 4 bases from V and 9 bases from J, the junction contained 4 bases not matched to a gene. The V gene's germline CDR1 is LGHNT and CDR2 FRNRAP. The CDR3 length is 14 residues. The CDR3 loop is CASGSSGLAGEQFF. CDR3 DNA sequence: TGTGCTAGTGGTTCCTCGGGACTAGCGGGTGAGCAGTTCTTC.

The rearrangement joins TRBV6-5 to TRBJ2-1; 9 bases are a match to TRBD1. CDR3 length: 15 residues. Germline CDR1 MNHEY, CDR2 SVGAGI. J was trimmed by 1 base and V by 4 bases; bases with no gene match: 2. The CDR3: CASSSDRGSYNEQFF. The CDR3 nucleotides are TGTGCCAGCAGTTCGGACAGGGGTTCCTACAATGAGCAGTTCTTC.

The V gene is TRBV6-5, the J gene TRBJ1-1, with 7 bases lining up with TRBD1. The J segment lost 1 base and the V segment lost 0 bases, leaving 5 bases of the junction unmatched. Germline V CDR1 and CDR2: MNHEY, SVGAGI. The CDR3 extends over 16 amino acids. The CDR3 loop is CASSYSGQAWNTEAFF. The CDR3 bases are TGTGCCAGCAGTTACTCCGGACAGGCGTGGAACACTGAAGCTTTCTTT.

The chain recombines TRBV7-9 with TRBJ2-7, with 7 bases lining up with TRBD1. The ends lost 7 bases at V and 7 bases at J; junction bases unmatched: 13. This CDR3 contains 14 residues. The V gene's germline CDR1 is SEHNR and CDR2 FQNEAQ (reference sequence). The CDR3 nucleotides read TGTGCCAGCACCCACACGACAGGGCCGGGGGAGCAGTACTTC. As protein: CASTHTTGPGEQYF. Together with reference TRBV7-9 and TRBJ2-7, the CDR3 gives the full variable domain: DTGVSQNPRHKITKRGQNVTFRCDPISEHNRLYWYRQTLGQGPEFLTYFQNEAQLEKSRLLSDRFSAERPKGSFSTLEIQRTEQGDSAMYLCASTHTTGPGEQYFGPGTRLTVT.

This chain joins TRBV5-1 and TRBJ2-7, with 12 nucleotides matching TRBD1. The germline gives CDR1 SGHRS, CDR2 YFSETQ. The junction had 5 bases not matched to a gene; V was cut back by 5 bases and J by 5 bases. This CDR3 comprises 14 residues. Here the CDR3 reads CASSQGQGANEQYF. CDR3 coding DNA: TGCGCCAGCAGTCAGGGACAGGGGGCAAACGAGCAGTACTTC. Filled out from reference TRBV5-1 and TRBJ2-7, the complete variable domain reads KAGVTQTPRYLIKTRGQQVTLSCSPISGHRSVSWYQQTPGQGLQFLFEYFSETQRNKGNFPGRFSGRQFSNSRSEMNVSTLELGDSALYLCASSQGQGANEQYFGPGTRLTVT.

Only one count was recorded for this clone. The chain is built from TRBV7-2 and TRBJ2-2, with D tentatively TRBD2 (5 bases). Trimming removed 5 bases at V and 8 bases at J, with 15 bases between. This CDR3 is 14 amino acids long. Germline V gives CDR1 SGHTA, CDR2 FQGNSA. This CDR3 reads CASSPGLPAGELFF. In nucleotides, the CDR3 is TGTGCCAGCAGCCCCGGACTGCCCGCGGGGGAGCTGTTTTTT. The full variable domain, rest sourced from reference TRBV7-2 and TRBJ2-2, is GAGVSQSPSNKVTEKGKDVELRCDPISGHTALYWYRQSLGQGLEFLIYFQGNSAPDKSGLPSDRFSAERTGGSVSTLTIQRTQQEDSAVYLCASSPGLPAGELFFGEGSRLTVL.

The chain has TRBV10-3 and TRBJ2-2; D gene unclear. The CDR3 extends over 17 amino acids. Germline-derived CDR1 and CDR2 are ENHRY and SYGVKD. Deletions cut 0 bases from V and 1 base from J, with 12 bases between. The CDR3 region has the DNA TGTGCCATCAGTGAGTCTAACAGAAACCTGAACACCGGGGAGCTGTTTTTT. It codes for CAISESNRNLNTGELFF.

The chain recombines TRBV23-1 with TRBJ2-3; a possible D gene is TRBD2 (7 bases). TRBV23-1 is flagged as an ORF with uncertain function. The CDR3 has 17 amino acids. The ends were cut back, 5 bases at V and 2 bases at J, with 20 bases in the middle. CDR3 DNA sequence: TGCGCCAGCAGTACGAGGGAAGGGGGGGTCGCCACAGATACGCAGTATTTT. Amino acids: CASSTREGGVATDTQYF.

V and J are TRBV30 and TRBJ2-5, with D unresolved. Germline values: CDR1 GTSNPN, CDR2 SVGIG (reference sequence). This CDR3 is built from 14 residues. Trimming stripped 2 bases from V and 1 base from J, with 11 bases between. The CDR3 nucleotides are TGTGCCTGGAGTAGGATGGGCAGCCAAGAGACCCAGTACTTC. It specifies CAWSRMGSQETQYF.

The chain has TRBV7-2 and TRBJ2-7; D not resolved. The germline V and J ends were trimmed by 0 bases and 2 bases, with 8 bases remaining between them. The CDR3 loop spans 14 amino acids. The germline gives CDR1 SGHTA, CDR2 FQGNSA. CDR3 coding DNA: TGTGCCAGCAGCTTAGCTAGTACTACCTACGAGCAGTACTTC. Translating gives CASSLASTTYEQYF.

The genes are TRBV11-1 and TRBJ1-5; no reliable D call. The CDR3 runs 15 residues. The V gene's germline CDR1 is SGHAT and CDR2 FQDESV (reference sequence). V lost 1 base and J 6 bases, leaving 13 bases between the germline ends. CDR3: CASSLGPWVGQPQHF. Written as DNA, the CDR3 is TGTGCCAGCAGCTTAGGACCCTGGGTGGGTCAGCCCCAGCATTTT.

CDR3 nucleotides: TGTGCCAGCAGCGGATTCGGGGGCGCTTCCGGGGAGCTGTTTTTT. As protein: CASSGFGGASGELFF. The chain joins TRBV5-6 to TRBJ2-2; either TRBD1 or TRBD2 may supply D (6 bases each). The germline V gene has CDR1 SGHDT and CDR2 YYEEEE. The V end lost 4 bases, the J end lost 6 bases, and 16 bases lay between the germline ends. This CDR3 region has 15 residues.

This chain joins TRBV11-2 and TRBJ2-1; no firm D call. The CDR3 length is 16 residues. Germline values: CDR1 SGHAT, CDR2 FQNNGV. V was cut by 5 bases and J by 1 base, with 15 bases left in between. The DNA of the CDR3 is TGTGCCAGCAGCCTTAGAAGTCAGGAGTCCTACAATGAGCAGTTCTTC. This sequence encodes CASSLRSQESYNEQFF.

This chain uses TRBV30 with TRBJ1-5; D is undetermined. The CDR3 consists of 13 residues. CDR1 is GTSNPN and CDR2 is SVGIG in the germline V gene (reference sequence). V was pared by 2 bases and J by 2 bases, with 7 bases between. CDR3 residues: CAWSPLGNQPQHF. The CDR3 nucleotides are TGTGCCTGGAGTCCACTTGGCAATCAGCCCCAGCATTTT.

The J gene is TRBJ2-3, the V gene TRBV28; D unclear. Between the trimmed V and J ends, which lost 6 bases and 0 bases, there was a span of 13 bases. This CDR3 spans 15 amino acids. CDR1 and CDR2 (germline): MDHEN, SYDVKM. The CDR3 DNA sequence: TGTGCCAGCAGCATCCGTGGAACTAGCACAGATACGCAGTATTTT. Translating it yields CASSIRGTSTDTQYF.

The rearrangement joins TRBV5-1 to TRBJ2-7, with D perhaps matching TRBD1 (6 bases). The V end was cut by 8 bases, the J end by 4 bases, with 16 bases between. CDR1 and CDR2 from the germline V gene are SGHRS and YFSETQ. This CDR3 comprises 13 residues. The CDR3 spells CASYQTGGYEQYF. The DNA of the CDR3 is TGCGCCAGTTATCAGACAGGAGGTTACGAGCAGTACTTC. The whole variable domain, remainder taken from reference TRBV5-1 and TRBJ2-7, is KAGVTQTPRYLIKTRGQQVTLSCSPISGHRSVSWYQQTPGQGLQFLFEYFSETQRNKGNFPGRFSGRQFSNSRSEMNVSTLELGDSALYLCASYQTGGYEQYFGPGTRLTVT.

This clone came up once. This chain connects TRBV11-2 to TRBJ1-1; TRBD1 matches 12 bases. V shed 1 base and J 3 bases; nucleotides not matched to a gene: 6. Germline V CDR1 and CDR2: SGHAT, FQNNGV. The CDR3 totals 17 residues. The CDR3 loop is CASSLVWGQGADTEAFF. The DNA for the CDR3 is TGTGCCAGCAGCTTAGTTTGGGGACAGGGGGCTGACACTGAAGCTTTCTTT.

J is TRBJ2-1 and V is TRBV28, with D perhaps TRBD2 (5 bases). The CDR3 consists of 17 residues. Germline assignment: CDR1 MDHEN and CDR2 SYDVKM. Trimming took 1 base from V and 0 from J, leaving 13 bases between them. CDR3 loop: CASSLFWSGNSYNEQFF. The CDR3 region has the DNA TGTGCCAGCAGTTTATTCTGGTCGGGGAACTCCTACAATGAGCAGTTCTTC.